This T cell receptor (beta chain) originates from a study of T cell responses to AZD1222 COVID-19 vaccine. Only in-frame clones appear in the TCRdb table, and some are missing; sequencing was by immunoSEQ multiplex PCR. The profile shows 25,000 to 40,000 clones, over 75% of them singletons. V was shortened by 6 bases and J by 6 bases, with 12 bases between the two germline ends. Germline V CDR1 and CDR2: DFQATT, SNEGSKA (reference sequence). This CDR3 is 11 amino acids long. Here the sequenced sample was peripheral blood, taken 28 days after the second AZD1222 dose. This clonotype originated in an adult who received the AZD1222 COVID-19 vaccine. This chain uses TRBV20-1 with TRBJ2-7; D gene uncertain. The DNA for the CDR3 is TGCAGTGCCGACGCCAGGCTCGAGCAGTACTTC. Translating gives CSADARLEQYF.